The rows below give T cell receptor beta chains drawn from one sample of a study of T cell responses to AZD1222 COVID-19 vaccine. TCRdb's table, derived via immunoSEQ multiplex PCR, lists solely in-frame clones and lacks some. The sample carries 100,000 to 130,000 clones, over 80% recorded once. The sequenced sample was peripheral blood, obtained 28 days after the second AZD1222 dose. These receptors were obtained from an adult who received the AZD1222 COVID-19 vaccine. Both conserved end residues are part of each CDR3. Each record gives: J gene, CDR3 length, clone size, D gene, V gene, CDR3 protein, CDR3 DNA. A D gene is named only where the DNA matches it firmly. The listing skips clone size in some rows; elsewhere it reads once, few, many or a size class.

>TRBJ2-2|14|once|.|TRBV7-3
CASSLTGGNGELFF
TGTGCCAGCAGCTTAACTGGGGGTAACGGGGAGCTGTTTTTT
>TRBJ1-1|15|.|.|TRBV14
CANSRLDRMNTEAFF
TGTGCCAACAGCCGCCTTGACCGAATGAACACTGAAGCTTTCTTT
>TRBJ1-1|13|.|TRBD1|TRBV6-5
CASTERGRTEAFF
TGTGCCAGCACCGAGAGGGGGCGGACTGAAGCTTTCTTT
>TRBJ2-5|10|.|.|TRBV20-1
CSAAQETQYF
TGCAGTGCCGCACAAGAGACCCAGTACTTC
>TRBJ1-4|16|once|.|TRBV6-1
CASSAHVGVPNEKLFF
TGTGCCAGCAGTGCCCATGTGGGGGTTCCTAATGAAAAACTGTTTTTT
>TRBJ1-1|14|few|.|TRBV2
CASSSQGLNTEAFF
TGTGCCAGCAGTAGTCAGGGGTTGAACACTGAAGCTTTCTTT
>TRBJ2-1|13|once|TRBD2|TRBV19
CASSPSGRHEQFF
TGTGCCAGTAGCCCTAGCGGGAGGCATGAGCAGTTCTTC
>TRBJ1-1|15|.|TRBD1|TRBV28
CASSIQGAVNTEAFF
TGTGCCAGCAGCATACAGGGGGCTGTGAACACTGAAGCTTTCTTT
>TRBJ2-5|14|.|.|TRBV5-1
CASSLWGNQETQYF
TGCGCCAGCAGCTTGTGGGGCAACCAAGAGACCCAGTACTTC
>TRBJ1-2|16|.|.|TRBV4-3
CASSSRADRLAYGYTF
TGCGCCAGCAGCTCAAGAGCTGACAGACTGGCCTATGGCTACACCTTC
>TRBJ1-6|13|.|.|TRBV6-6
CASNGHFDSPLHF
TGTGCCAGCAATGGGCACTTTGATTCACCCCTCCACTTT
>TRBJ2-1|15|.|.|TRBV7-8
CASSSGKSSYNEQFF
TGTGCCAGCAGCTCGGGAAAAAGCTCCTACAATGAGCAGTTCTTC
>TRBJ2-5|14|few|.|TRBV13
CASSLGGRLETQYF
TGTGCCAGCAGCTTAGGGGGCCGCTTAGAGACCCAGTACTTC
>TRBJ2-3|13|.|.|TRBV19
CASTERYTDTQYF
TGTGCCAGTACGGAGCGGTACACAGATACGCAGTATTTT
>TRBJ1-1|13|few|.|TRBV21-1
CASSPPPNTEAFF
TGTGCCAGCAGCCCCCCGCCGAACACTGAAGCTTTCTTT
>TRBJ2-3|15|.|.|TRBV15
CATSRVSGPGDTQYF
TGTGCCACCAGCAGAGTTTCAGGGCCGGGCGATACGCAGTATTTT
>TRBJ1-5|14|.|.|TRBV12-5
CASGLGDSNQPQHF
TGTGCTAGTGGTTTGGGGGACAGCAATCAGCCCCAGCATTTT
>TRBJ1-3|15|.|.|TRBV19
CASRLGTPVGNTIYF
TGTGCCAGTAGACTCGGGACGCCCGTTGGAAACACCATATATTTT
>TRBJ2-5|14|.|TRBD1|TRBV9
CASSVGGQRETQYF
TGTGCCAGCAGCGTAGGGGGACAGCGAGAGACCCAGTACTTC
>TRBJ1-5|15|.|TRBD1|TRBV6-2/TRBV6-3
CASSYSDRVSQPQHF
TGTGCCAGCAGTTACTCCGACAGGGTTTCCCAGCCCCAGCATTTT
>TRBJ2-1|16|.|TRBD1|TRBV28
CASSFWDRGPGNEQFF
TGTGCCAGCAGTTTTTGGGACAGGGGGCCGGGCAATGAGCAGTTCTTC
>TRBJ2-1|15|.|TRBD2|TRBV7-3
CASSTLAGAANEQFF
TGTGCCAGCAGCACCTTAGCGGGGGCCGCCAATGAGCAGTTCTTC
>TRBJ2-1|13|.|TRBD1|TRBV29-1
CSGRDRGYNEQFF
TGCAGCGGCCGGGACAGGGGTTACAATGAGCAGTTCTTC
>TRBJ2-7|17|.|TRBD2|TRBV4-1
CASSLVAGGIESYEQYF
TGCGCCAGCAGCCTAGTAGCGGGAGGGATCGAATCCTACGAGCAGTACTTC
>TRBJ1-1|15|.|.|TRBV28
CASSFSGQMNTEAFF
TGTGCCAGCAGTTTTTCAGGGCAGATGAACACTGAAGCTTTCTTT
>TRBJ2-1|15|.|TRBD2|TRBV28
CASRPLAGGYNEQFF
TGTGCCAGCAGACCCCTAGCGGGAGGGTACAATGAGCAGTTCTTC
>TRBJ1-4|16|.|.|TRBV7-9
CASSPAFVATNEKLFF
TGTGCCAGCAGCCCAGCATTCGTGGCCACTAATGAAAAACTGTTTTTT
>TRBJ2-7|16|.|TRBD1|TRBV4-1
CASSQRGTGGSYEQYF
TGCGCCAGCAGCCAACGTGGGACAGGGGGATCCTACGAGCAGTACTTC
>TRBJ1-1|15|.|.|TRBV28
CASSLSGAWETEAFF
TGTGCCAGCAGTTTATCGGGGGCGTGGGAAACTGAAGCTTTCTTT
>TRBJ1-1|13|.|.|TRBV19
CASSFLGASEAFF
TGTGCCAGTAGTTTCCTGGGGGCGAGTGAAGCTTTCTTT
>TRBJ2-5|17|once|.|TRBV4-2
CASSQRGRGGVMETQYF
TGTGCCAGCAGCCAAAGGGGCAGGGGGGGGGTTATGGAGACCCAGTACTTC
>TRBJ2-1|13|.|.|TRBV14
CASSQTTGTEQFF
TGTGCCAGCAGCCAGACTACAGGGACTGAGCAGTTCTTC
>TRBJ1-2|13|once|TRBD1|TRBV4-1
CASSPTGDYGYTF
TGCGCCAGCAGCCCAACAGGGGACTATGGCTACACCTTC
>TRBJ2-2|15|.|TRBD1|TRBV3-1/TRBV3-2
CASSRGQKNTGELFF
TGTGCCAGCAGCCGGGGACAGAAGAACACCGGGGAGCTGTTTTTT
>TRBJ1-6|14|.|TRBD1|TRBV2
CASRVTGFDSPLHF
TGTGCCAGCAGGGTGACAGGGTTCGATTCACCCCTCCACTTT
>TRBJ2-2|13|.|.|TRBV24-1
CATSVSGSGELFF
TGTGCCACCAGCGTGAGCGGCTCCGGGGAGCTGTTTTTT
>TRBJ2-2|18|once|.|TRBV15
CATSREYRELAHTGELFF
TGTGCCACCAGCAGAGAATACAGGGAGTTGGCGCACACCGGGGAGCTGTTTTTT
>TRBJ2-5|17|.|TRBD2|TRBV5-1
CASSHRTSGGFLETQYF
TGCGCCAGCAGCCACAGGACTAGCGGGGGATTTTTGGAGACCCAGTACTTC
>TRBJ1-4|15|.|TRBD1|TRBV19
CASSFTGVNNEKLFF
TGTGCCAGTAGTTTCACAGGGGTGAATAATGAAAAACTGTTTTTT
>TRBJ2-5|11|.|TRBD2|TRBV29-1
CSGGLQETQYF
TGCAGCGGGGGACTACAAGAGACCCAGTACTTC
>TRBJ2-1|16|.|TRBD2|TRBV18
CASSRQLAGVTNEQFF
TGTGCCAGCTCTCGCCAACTAGCGGGGGTTACCAATGAGCAGTTCTTC
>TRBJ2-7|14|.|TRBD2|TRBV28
CASSFHSGSGEQYF
TGTGCCAGCAGTTTTCATAGCGGGAGTGGTGAGCAGTACTTC
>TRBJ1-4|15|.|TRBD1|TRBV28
CASRLAGTGFEKLFF
TGTGCCAGCAGGCTAGCCGGGACAGGGTTTGAAAAACTGTTTTTT
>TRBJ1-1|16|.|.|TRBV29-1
CSVATRLGRVNTEAFF
TGCAGCGTTGCGACGAGGCTCGGCAGAGTGAACACTGAAGCTTTCTTT
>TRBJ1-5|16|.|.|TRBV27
CASSPSWAGNNQPQHF
TGTGCCAGCAGCCCATCCTGGGCAGGTAACAATCAGCCCCAGCATTTT
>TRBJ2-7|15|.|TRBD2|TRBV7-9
CASRDTSGSYNEQYF
TGTGCCAGCAGGGATACTAGCGGGAGCTACAACGAGCAGTACTTC
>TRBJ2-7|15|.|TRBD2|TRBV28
CASTPQTSGRYEQYF
TGTGCCAGCACCCCCCAAACTAGCGGGAGATACGAGCAGTACTTC
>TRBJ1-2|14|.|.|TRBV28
CASSLEGSGYGYTF
TGTGCCAGCAGTTTAGAAGGGTCGGGCTATGGCTACACCTTC
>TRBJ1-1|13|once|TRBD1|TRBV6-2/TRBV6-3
CASSRGGRTEAFF
TGTGCCAGCAGTAGAGGGGGCCGGACTGAAGCTTTCTTT
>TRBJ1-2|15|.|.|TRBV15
CATSRDTMTNYGYTF
TGTGCCACCAGCAGAGATACGATGACTAACTATGGCTACACCTTC
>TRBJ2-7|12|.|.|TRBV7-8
CASSPGGNEQYF
TGTGCCAGCAGCCCTGGAGGGAACGAGCAGTACTTC
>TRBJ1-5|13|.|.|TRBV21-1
CASSKGGNQPQHF
TGTGCCAGCAGCAAAGGTGGCAATCAGCCCCAGCATTTT
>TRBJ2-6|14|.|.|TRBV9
CASGRGSGANVLTF
TGTGCCAGCGGCCGGGGCTCTGGGGCCAACGTCCTGACTTTC
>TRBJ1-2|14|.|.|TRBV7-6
CASSSPGTTYGYTF
TGTGCCAGCAGCTCCCCTGGAACTACCTATGGCTACACCTTC
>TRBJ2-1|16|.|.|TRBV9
CASSQEPSGGHNEQFF
TGTGCCAGCAGCCAAGAACCGTCAGGAGGGCACAATGAGCAGTTCTTC